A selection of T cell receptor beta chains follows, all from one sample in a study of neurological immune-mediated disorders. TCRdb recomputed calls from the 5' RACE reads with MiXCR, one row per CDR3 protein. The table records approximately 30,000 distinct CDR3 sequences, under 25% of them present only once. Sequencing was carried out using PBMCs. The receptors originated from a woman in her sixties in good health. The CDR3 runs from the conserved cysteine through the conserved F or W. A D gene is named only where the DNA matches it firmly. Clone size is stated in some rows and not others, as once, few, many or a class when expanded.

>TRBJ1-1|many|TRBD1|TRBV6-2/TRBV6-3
TGTGCCAGCAGACCACCGACAGGGGGGAACACTGAAGCTTTCTTT
CASRPPTGGNTEAFF
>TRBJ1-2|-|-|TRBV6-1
TGTGCCAGTATTACAAGGGGAGCTAACTATGGCTACACCTTC
CASITRGANYGYTF
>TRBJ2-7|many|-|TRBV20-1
TGCAGTGTCTCGACTTTTGGACGGTCGGGCTCCTACGAGCAGTACTTC
CSVSTFGRSGSYEQYF
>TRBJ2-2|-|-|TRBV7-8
TGTGCCAGCAGCTTAATATGGTTTGGAACCGGGGAGCTGTTTTTT
CASSLIWFGTGELFF
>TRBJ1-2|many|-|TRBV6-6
TGTGCCAGCACCACCCAGGGGAACTATGGCTACACCTTC
CASTTQGNYGYTF
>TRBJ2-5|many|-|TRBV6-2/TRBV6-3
TGTGCCAGCACCTCCCGGGACCCTCAAGAGACCCAGTACTTC
CASTSRDPQETQYF
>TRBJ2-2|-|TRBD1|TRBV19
TGTGCCAGTAGTATAGGAGGGACAGGGGGCCCGCCGCAGAGAAGTAGAAACACCGGGGAGCTGTTTTTT
CASSIGGTGGPPQRSRNTGELFF
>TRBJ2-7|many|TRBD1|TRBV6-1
TGTGCCAGCACCCTAGGACAGGGGGCTGGCGAGCAGTACTTC
CASTLGQGAGEQYF
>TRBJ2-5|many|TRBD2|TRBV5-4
TGTGCCAGCAGCTGGAAGACTAGCGGGGGGGCGGAGACCCAGTACTTC
CASSWKTSGGAETQYF
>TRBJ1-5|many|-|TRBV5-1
TGCGCCAGCAGCTTGGCAGGGGGCAATCAGCCCCAGCATTTT
CASSLAGGNQPQHF
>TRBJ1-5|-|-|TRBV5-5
TGTGCCAGCACCCCCAGTGCCTTGGGGCAGCCCCAGCATTTT
CASTPSALGQPQHF
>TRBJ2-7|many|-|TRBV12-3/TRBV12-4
TGTGCCAGCAGTTTAGCCCCAGCCTACGAGCAGTACTTC
CASSLAPAYEQYF
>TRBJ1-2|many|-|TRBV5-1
TGCGCCAGCAGCGTCAACGTGAGGGTCTATGGCTACACCTTC
CASSVNVRVYGYTF
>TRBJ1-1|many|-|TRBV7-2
TGTGCCAGCAGCTCACAGCAGAACACTGAAGCTTTCTTT
CASSSQQNTEAFF
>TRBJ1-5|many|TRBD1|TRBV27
TGTGCCAGCAGTTTATCCGGGACAGGGGCCTTCGGGGGCAATCAGCCCCAGCATTTT
CASSLSGTGAFGGNQPQHF
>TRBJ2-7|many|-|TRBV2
TGTGCCAGCAGCGTAGGCGAGCAGTACTTC
CASSVGEQYF
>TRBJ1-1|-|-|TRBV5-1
TGCGCCAGCAGCTTGGAAGGGGGGGCGGGGACCGAAGCTTTCTTT
CASSLEGGAGTEAFF
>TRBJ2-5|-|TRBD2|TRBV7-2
TGTGCCAGCTCTCGTTATCCGGGACTAGCGGGAGAAGAGACCCAGTACTTC
CASSRYPGLAGEETQYF
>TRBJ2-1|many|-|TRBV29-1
TGCAGCGTTGTGGCATTACGGGGTGAGCAGTTCTTC
CSVVALRGEQFF
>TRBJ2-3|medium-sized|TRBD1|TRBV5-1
TGCGCCAGCAGCTTGAGGACAGGGAGCACAGATACGCAGTATTTT
CASSLRTGSTDTQYF
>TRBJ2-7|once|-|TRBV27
TGTGCCAGCAGTCCCGGGACGTCTAGCGAGCAGTACTTC
CASSPGTSSEQYF
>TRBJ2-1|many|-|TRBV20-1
TGCAGTGCTAGAGATCTGCAGGGAACGTACAATGAGCAGTTCTTC
CSARDLQGTYNEQFF
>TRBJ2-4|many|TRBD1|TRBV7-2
TGTGCCAGCAGCTTCGTTCTGACTTGGGACAGAAACATTCAGTACTTC
CASSFVLTWDRNIQYF
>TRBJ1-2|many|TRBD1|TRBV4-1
TGCGCCAGCAGCCGAGAGACAGGGGGCGGACGCATCTATGGCTACACCTTC
CASSRETGGGRIYGYTF
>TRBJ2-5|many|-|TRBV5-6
TGTGCCAGCAGCTTGCCAGGTCAAGAGACCCAGTACTTC
CASSLPGQETQYF
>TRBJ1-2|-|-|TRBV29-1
TGCAGCGTTGGAGGGACTCTCAACTATGGCTACACCTTC
CSVGGTLNYGYTF
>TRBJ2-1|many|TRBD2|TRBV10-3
TGTGCCACCGGACTAGCGGGCAGTAGGAATGAGCAGTTCTTC
CATGLAGSRNEQFF
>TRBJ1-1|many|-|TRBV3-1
TGTGCCAGCAGCCAAACAGCTGAAGCTTTCTTT
CASSQTAEAFF
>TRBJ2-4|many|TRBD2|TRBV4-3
TGCGCCAGCAGCCGGGGACTAGCGGGATCACCCCTAGCCAAAAACATTCAGTACTTC
CASSRGLAGSPLAKNIQYF
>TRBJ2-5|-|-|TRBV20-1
TGCAGTGCTAGAGATTGGGTGGCAGTCCAAGAGACCCAGTACTTC
CSARDWVAVQETQYF
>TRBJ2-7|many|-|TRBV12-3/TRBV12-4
TGTGCCAGCAGTTTAACCCACGGGAGCCCCTACGAGCAGTACTTC
CASSLTHGSPYEQYF
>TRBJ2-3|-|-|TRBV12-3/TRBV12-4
TGTGCCAGCAGTTCGCGATTTGGGGGGACAAGCACAGATACGCAGTATTTT
CASSSRFGGTSTDTQYF
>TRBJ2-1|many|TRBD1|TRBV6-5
TGTGCCAGCAGCCGCGTCGGGACAGTGACCTCCGGGGATGAGCAGTTCTTC
CASSRVGTVTSGDEQFF
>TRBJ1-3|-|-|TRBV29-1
TGCAGCGGAGGAGTAGGCGCTGGAAACACCATATATTTT
CSGGVGAGNTIYF
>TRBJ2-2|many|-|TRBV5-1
TGCGCCAGCAGCTTTCGGGGGGCGATGAGGACCGGGGAGCTGTTTTTT
CASSFRGAMRTGELFF
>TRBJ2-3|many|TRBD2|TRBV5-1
TGCGCCAGCAGCGGCCTTAGCGGGGAATCAGATACGCAGTATTTT
CASSGLSGESDTQYF
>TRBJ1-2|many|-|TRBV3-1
TGTGCCAGCAGCCAAGGGACGGCGGACCCCTATGGCTACACCTTC
CASSQGTADPYGYTF
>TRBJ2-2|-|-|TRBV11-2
TGTGCCAGCAGCGCACTGACAGAGTCCCACACCGGGGAGCTGTTTTTT
CASSALTESHTGELFF
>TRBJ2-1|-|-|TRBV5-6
TGTGCCAGCAGCTTTACAGTTGGAGGATATGAGCAGTTCTTC
CASSFTVGGYEQFF
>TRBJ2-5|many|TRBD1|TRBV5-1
TGCGCCAGCAGCTTAACAGGGGGAGAGACCCAGTACTTC
CASSLTGGETQYF
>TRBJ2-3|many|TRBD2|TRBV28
TGTGCCAGCAGTCGACTAGCGGGTGGAAAGACAGATACGCAGTATTTT
CASSRLAGGKTDTQYF
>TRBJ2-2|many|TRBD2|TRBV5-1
TGCGCCAGCAGCTTGGAGGCTCGGGGAGGGGACACCGGGGAGCTGTTTTTT
CASSLEARGGDTGELFF
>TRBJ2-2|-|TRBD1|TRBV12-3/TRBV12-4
TGTGCCAGCAGTTTGATGGGACAGCTTTCCACCGGGGAGCTGTTTTTT
CASSLMGQLSTGELFF
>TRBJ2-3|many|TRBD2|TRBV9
TGTGCCAGCAGTCGGGGGGACTATACAGATACGCAGTATTTT
CASSRGDYTDTQYF
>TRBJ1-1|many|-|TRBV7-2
TGTGCCAGCAGCTTACTAAACACTGAAGCTTTCTTT
CASSLLNTEAFF
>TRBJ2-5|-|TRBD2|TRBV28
TGTGCCAGCAGTTTAGGGACTAGCGGCGAGACCCAGTACTTC
CASSLGTSGETQYF
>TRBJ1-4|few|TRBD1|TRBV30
TGTGCCTGGAGTGTACAGGGGAATGAAAAACTGTTTTTT
CAWSVQGNEKLFF
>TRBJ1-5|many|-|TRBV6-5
TGTGCCAGCAGTAAATATAGCAATCAGCCCCAGCATTTT
CASSKYSNQPQHF
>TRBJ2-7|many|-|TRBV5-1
TGCGCCAGCACCGGGACGGGGAGCTACGAGCAGTACTTC
CASTGTGSYEQYF
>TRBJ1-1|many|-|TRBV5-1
TGCGCCAGCAGCCGAGACAGGCTTGAAGCTTTCTTT
CASSRDRLEAFF